A single sample gave rise to the 22 T cell receptor beta chains below, sequenced in a study of blood T cell repertoires in COVID-19. Repertoires were generated with immunoSEQ multiplex PCR, while TCRdb's copy carries only in-frame clones and drops some. The sample includes 95,000 to 150,000 clones, roughly 84% of them seen just once. The specimen sequenced was PBMCs or T cells enriched from blood (not recorded which). The receptor set was obtained from a woman aged 25 to 39 who had recovered from COVID-19.

V usage is TRBV5-4 and J usage is TRBJ2-1; D remains unclear. Per germline, CDR1 SGHNT and CDR2 YYREEE (reference sequence). V dropped 4 bases and J dropped 4 bases, with 12 bases sitting between them. This CDR3 region has 14 residues. The CDR3 nucleotides read TGTGCCAGCAGCGTACAGTTATCTTACAATGAGCAGTTCTTC. It encodes CASSVQLSYNEQFF.

The rearrangement uses TRBV14 and TRBJ2-2; maybe TRBD2 (6 bases). Per the germline V gene, CDR1 is SGHDN and CDR2 is FVKESK. Trimming pared 0 bases from V and 5 bases from J, leaving 13 bases between. CDR3 length equals 16 residues. CDR3 DNA sequence: TGTGCCAGCAGCCAAGATTGGCGGGGCCTTACCGGGGAGCTGTTTTTT. Translated: CASSQDWRGLTGELFF.

The rearrangement uses TRBV11-2 and TRBJ1-1, with D possibly TRBD1 on 5 matching bases. In germline, CDR1 is SGHAT, CDR2 FQNNGV. The V end was cut by 5 bases, the J end by 3 bases, with 13 bases between. The CDR3 is made up of 14 amino acids. CDR3 residues: CASSGREWHTEAFF. In DNA, the CDR3 is TGTGCCAGCAGCGGCAGGGAATGGCACACTGAAGCTTTCTTT.

The chain recombines TRBV19 with TRBJ2-6; 14 bases map to TRBD2. The germline gives CDR1 LNHDA, CDR2 SQIVND (reference sequence). This CDR3 has 18 amino acids. J lost 1 base, V lost 7 bases, and 6 bases had no gene match. The CDR3 sequence: CASTPGLAGVSGANVLTF. The DNA for the CDR3 is TGTGCCAGTACCCCGGGACTAGCGGGAGTATCTGGGGCCAACGTCCTGACTTTC.

V is TRBV6-5 and J is TRBJ1-1; no firm D call. CDR1 is MNHEY and CDR2 is SVGAGI in the germline V gene. V was cut by 0 bases and J by 8 bases, with 13 bases left in between. The CDR3 contains 14 residues. The CDR3 DNA sequence: TGTGCCAGCAGTTACTCGAGGCCAATAGTAGAAGCTTTCTTT. Translated, it gives CASSYSRPIVEAFF.

As DNA, the CDR3 is TGTGCCAGCAGTGACGGACAGGATAATTCACCCCTCCACTTT. Translation: CASSDGQDNSPLHF. V is TRBV6-4 and J is TRBJ1-6, with 7 bases lining up with TRBD1. The CDR3 is 14 amino acids. From germline, CDR1 is MRHNA and CDR2 SNTAGT. V trimming: 2 bases; J trimming: 5 bases; junction bases outside the gene matches: 0.

This clone was picked up a small number of times. This chain connects TRBV9 to TRBJ2-7; D might be TRBD2 (6 bases). The CDR3 contains 14 residues. Trimming stripped 4 bases from V and 0 bases from J, with 11 bases between. The V gene's germline CDR1 is SGDLS and CDR2 YYNGEE. CDR3 sequence reads: CASSFSGSSYEQYF. The CDR3 nucleotides are TGTGCCAGCAGCTTTAGCGGCAGCTCCTACGAGCAGTACTTC.

V gene TRBV7-8 combines with J gene TRBJ1-4; a weak D match, TRBD1 (5 bases). V lost 5 bases and J 8 bases, leaving 18 bases between the germline ends. Germline CDR1 SGHVS, CDR2 FQNEAQ. The CDR3 is 15 residues long. The CDR3 DNA reads TGTGCCAGCAGCCTTGGGGTCCAGGGAGGCGAAAAACTGTTTTTT. It yields the protein CASSLGVQGGEKLFF.

The V call is TRBV19, the J call TRBJ2-7, with TRBD2 matching over 14 bases. The CDR3 length is 17 residues. The junction had 15 bases not matched to a gene; V was cut back by 6 bases and J by 8 bases. Germline CDR1 is LNHDA and CDR2 is SQIVND (reference sequence). The CDR3 nucleotides read TGTGCCAGTAGCCGGCGACTAGCGGGAGGGCCCACAAACCAGCAGTACTTC. It encodes CASSRRLAGGPTNQQYF.

V and J are TRBV28 and TRBJ2-2, with D perhaps matching TRBD1 (6 bases). CDR1 is MDHEN and CDR2 is SYDVKM in the germline V gene. Trimming took 6 bases from V and 0 from J, leaving 14 bases between them. This CDR3 comprises 16 residues. The CDR3 DNA reads as TGTGCCAGCAGACAGGGACGCCTAGCGAACACCGGGGAGCTGTTTTTT. Encoded protein: CASRQGRLANTGELFF. The full variable domain, rest sourced from reference TRBV28 and TRBJ2-2, is DVKVTQSSRYLVKRTGEKVFLECVQDMDHENMFWYRQDPGLGLRLIYFSYDVKMKEKGDIPEGYSVSREKKERFSLILESASTNQTSMYLCASRQGRLANTGELFFGEGSRLTVL.

This chain joins TRBV9 and TRBJ2-2; 13 nucleotides agree with TRBD2. Per germline, CDR1 SGDLS and CDR2 YYNGEE. The J segment lost 5 bases and the V segment lost 0 bases, leaving 16 bases of the junction unmatched. CDR3 length equals 21 residues. The CDR3 protein is CASSVEGESWTSGSGTGELFF. CDR3 sequence (DNA): TGTGCCAGCAGCGTAGAGGGGGAATCCTGGACTAGCGGGAGTGGGACCGGGGAGCTGTTTTTT. The full variable domain, completed using reference TRBV9 and TRBJ2-2, is DSGVTQTPKHLITATGQRVTLRCSPRSGDLSVYWYQQSLDQGLQFLIQYYNGEERAKGNILERFSAQQFPDLHSELNLSSLELGDSALYFCASSVEGESWTSGSGTGELFFGEGSRLTVL.

This sequence joins TRBV7-9 and TRBJ1-2, with D maybe TRBD1 (6 bases). CDR1 is SEHNR and CDR2 is FQNEAQ in the germline V gene (reference sequence). The CDR3 runs to 13 residues. Trimming stripped 1 base from V and 7 bases from J, with 10 bases between. The CDR3, as DNA: TGTGCCAGCAGCTTAGTCAGGGGATTTGGCTACACCTTC. Encoded protein: CASSLVRGFGYTF. Combining the CDR3 with reference TRBV7-9 and TRBJ1-2 gives the whole variable domain DTGVSQNPRHKITKRGQNVTFRCDPISEHNRLYWYRQTLGQGPEFLTYFQNEAQLEKSRLLSDRFSAERPKGSFSTLEIQRTEQGDSAMYLCASSLVRGFGYTFGSGTRLTVV.

The CDR3 sequence is CASSQTPGQPYEQYF. DNA of the CDR3: TGTGCCAGCAGCCAGACCCCGGGACAGCCCTACGAGCAGTACTTC. The chain is built from TRBV3-1 (or the pseudogene TRBV3-2) and TRBJ2-7; the match to TRBD1 covers 7 bases. CDR1 and CDR2 from the germline V gene are LGHDT and YNNKEL (reference sequence). V was pared by 3 bases and J by 2 bases, with 7 bases of the junction left unmatched. CDR3 length: 15 residues.

The chain carries TRBV5-6 and TRBJ2-5; 10 bases map to TRBD1. Germline loops: CDR1 SGHDT, CDR2 YYEEEE. V gave up 4 bases and J gave up 5 bases; unmatched junction bases: 5. The CDR3 is made up of 14 amino acids. CDR3 DNA sequence: TGTGCCAGCAGCCCCGAGACAGGGGGCGAGACCCAGTACTTC. It translates to CASSPETGGETQYF.

The V and J genes are TRBV13 and TRBJ1-1; D remains unclear. CDR1 is PRHDT and CDR2 is FYEKMQ in the germline V gene (reference sequence). Trimming stripped 5 bases from V and 4 bases from J, with 11 bases between. The CDR3 is 13 amino acids. The CDR3 DNA follows: TGTGCCAGCAGCACCCGGGTGGGCACTGAAGCTTTCTTT. This encodes CASSTRVGTEAFF.

The count of this clone is one. DNA of the CDR3: TGCAGCGTGAAGGGGGAGGGGATGGGAGAAAAACTGTTTTTT. It yields the protein CSVKGEGMGEKLFF. V gene TRBV29-1 combines with J gene TRBJ1-4; TRBD1 is a possible D gene (6 bases). The CDR3 consists of 14 residues. The V and J ends lost 6 bases and 8 bases respectively, with 19 bases between them. CDR1 and CDR2 (germline): SQVTM, ANQGSEA.

The sample holds one count of this clone. The junction departs from the called germline gene at one end, perhaps through a read error. The chain carries TRBV7-6 and TRBJ2-1; D gene uncertain. Germline CDR1 reads SGHVS; CDR2 reads FNYEAQ. The CDR3 is 15 residues long. The DNA of the CDR3 is TGTGCCAGCAGCTCCGTGCGGCCCTCCCACAATGAGCAGTTCTTC. Its protein is CASSSVRPSHNEQFF.

The genes are TRBV5-1 and TRBJ2-7, with 9 bases that match TRBD1. The V gene end was trimmed by 5 bases and the J gene end by 4 bases; junction bases not matched to a gene: 13. In germline, CDR1 is SGHRS, CDR2 YFSETQ. The CDR3 runs 16 residues. CDR3 coding DNA: TGCGCCAGCAGGCCCGGATTGGGACAGGGTCGGTACGAGCAGTACTTC. Protein sequence: CASRPGLGQGRYEQYF.

The rearrangement uses TRBV18 and TRBJ2-1; 13 bases fit TRBD2. CDR1 is KGHSH, CDR2 LQKENI, per germline. This CDR3 spans 16 amino acids. V lost 1 base to trimming and J lost 6 bases; unmatched junction nucleotides: 3. The CDR3 is CASSPLGTSGTNEQFF. The CDR3 coding sequence is TGTGCCAGCTCACCACTCGGGACTAGCGGGACCAATGAGCAGTTCTTC.

CDR3: CASSFDRGQETQYF. CDR3 in DNA: TGTGCCAGCAGCTTCGACAGGGGCCAAGAGACCCAGTACTTC. This chain joins TRBV7-2 and TRBJ2-5, with 8 bases aligning to TRBD1. CDR1 SGHTA and CDR2 FQGNSA come from the germline V gene. J was trimmed by 1 base and V by 3 bases; bases with no gene match: 1. This CDR3 contains 14 residues.

The chain combines TRBV9 with TRBJ2-3, with 8 nucleotides matching TRBD2. Germline CDR1 reads SGDLS; CDR2 reads YYNGEE. The CDR3 covers 14 residues. Unmatched junction bases numbered 4, after V lost 3 bases and J lost 4 bases. CDR3 region: CASSAGGGPDTQYF. CDR3 nucleotide sequence: TGTGCCAGCAGCGCGGGGGGGGGACCAGATACGCAGTATTTT.

V is TRBV4-1 and J is TRBJ2-1; 12 nucleotides agree with TRBD2. The J segment lost 8 bases and the V segment lost 4 bases, leaving 6 bases of the junction unmatched. This CDR3 is built from 15 residues. CDR1 is MGHRA and CDR2 is YSYEKL in the germline V gene. CDR3 sequence: CASSPSGRAPDEQFF. As DNA, the CDR3 is TGCGCCAGCAGCCCTAGCGGGAGGGCCCCGGATGAGCAGTTCTTC.